These T cell receptor beta chains were read from a single sample in a study of blood T cells in healthy people across ages. TCRdb re-called the 5' RACE reads through MiXCR, storing one row per CDR3 protein. Here the sample spans hundreds of thousands of distinct CDR3 sequences, around 25% being singletons. These data are also associated with another study on T cells of mothers and their children.

The sequencing sample was made of blood. The receptors derive from a boy aged 10-17 years in good health. Each CDR3 is given with its conserved first and last residue. Each record gives: CDR3 protein, CDR3 DNA, clone size, J gene, V gene, D gene. The D gene is left open where the match is weak. Size is stated for part of the rows, as once, few or many counts, or as a class when the clone is expanded.

CDR3aa: CASSRTRLTSHEQYF; CDR3nt: TGCGCCAGCAGCCGCACTAGACTTACTTCCCACGAGCAGTACTTC; abundance: few; j_gene: TRBJ2-7; v_gene: TRBV4-1; d_gene: -
CDR3aa: CASSYGTYYEQYF; CDR3nt: TGCGCCAGCAGCTACGGGACCTACTACGAGCAGTACTTC; abundance: few; j_gene: TRBJ2-7; v_gene: TRBV5-1; d_gene: -
CDR3aa: CASSSDSLSYEQYF; CDR3nt: TGTGCCAGCAGCTCGGACTCCCTATCCTACGAGCAGTACTTC; abundance: -; j_gene: TRBJ2-7; v_gene: TRBV7-2; d_gene: -
CDR3aa: CASSRLAGVEQYF; CDR3nt: TGTGCCAGCAGCCGACTAGCGGGAGTTGAGCAGTACTTC; abundance: -; j_gene: TRBJ2-7; v_gene: TRBV6-5; d_gene: TRBD2
CDR3aa: CASSQNGVTGELFF; CDR3nt: TGTGCCAGCAGCCAGAATGGGGTGACCGGGGAGCTGTTTTTT; abundance: -; j_gene: TRBJ2-2; v_gene: TRBV3-1; d_gene: -
CDR3aa: CASSLFGDRGNEQFF; CDR3nt: TGTGCCAGCAGCCTCTTCGGGGACAGGGGGAATGAGCAGTTCTTC; abundance: -; j_gene: TRBJ2-1; v_gene: TRBV7-3; d_gene: TRBD1
CDR3aa: CASSPSGGALETQYF; CDR3nt: TGTGCCAGCAGTCCTAGCGGGGGGGCCTTGGAGACCCAGTACTTC; abundance: few; j_gene: TRBJ2-5; v_gene: TRBV6-5; d_gene: TRBD2
CDR3aa: CAGRDTSGRLDEQFF; CDR3nt: TGTGCCGGCAGAGACACTAGCGGGAGATTGGATGAGCAGTTCTTC; abundance: -; j_gene: TRBJ2-1; v_gene: TRBV6-2/TRBV6-3; d_gene: TRBD2
CDR3aa: CASRRQPNTGELFF; CDR3nt: TGTGCCAGCAGAAGACAGCCGAACACCGGGGAGCTGTTTTTT; abundance: few; j_gene: TRBJ2-2; v_gene: TRBV6-4; d_gene: -
CDR3aa: CASSLSVMEKLFF; CDR3nt: TGTGCCAGCAGCTTATCAGTAATGGAAAAACTGTTTTTT; abundance: -; j_gene: TRBJ1-4; v_gene: TRBV11-2; d_gene: -
CDR3aa: CASSHGQGAVDTQYF; CDR3nt: TGTGCCAGCAGCCACGGACAGGGGGCCGTGGATACGCAGTATTTT; abundance: -; j_gene: TRBJ2-3; v_gene: TRBV7-9; d_gene: TRBD1
CDR3aa: CASSLEHATYEQYF; CDR3nt: TGTGCCAGCAGCTTAGAGCACGCAACCTACGAGCAGTACTTC; abundance: -; j_gene: TRBJ2-7; v_gene: TRBV11-2; d_gene: -
CDR3aa: CASRTVVSGNTIYF; CDR3nt: TGTGCCAGCAGGACAGTTGTCTCTGGAAACACCATATATTTT; abundance: few; j_gene: TRBJ1-3; v_gene: TRBV6-6; d_gene: -
CDR3aa: CASSPRDSPYNEQFF; CDR3nt: TGTGCCAGCAGCCCAAGGGACAGCCCTTACAATGAGCAGTTCTTC; abundance: few; j_gene: TRBJ2-1; v_gene: TRBV7-9; d_gene: TRBD1
CDR3aa: CASMGRREAFF; CDR3nt: TGTGCCAGTATGGGCCGTCGTGAAGCTTTCTTT; abundance: few; j_gene: TRBJ1-1; v_gene: TRBV25-1; d_gene: -
CDR3aa: CASSVLRGSTGDTQYF; CDR3nt: TGTGCCAGCAGTGTGTTGAGGGGCAGCACAGGAGATACGCAGTATTTT; abundance: -; j_gene: TRBJ2-3; v_gene: TRBV2; d_gene: -